This paragraph covers one TCR beta chain sequence. The antigen remains unidentified. These data come from a study of OX40 agonist ivuxolimab in advanced cancers. Study results and limitations: More expanded clones were found, on average, in CD8+ than in CD4+ T cells.

The CDR3 loop spans 14 amino acids. V lost 7 bases to trimming and J lost 1 base, with 14 bases between them. From germline, CDR1 is MNHEY and CDR2 SVGAGI. Profiled with immunoSEQ multiplex PCR; TCRdb holds only in-frame clones, not every one. The data hold roughly 100,000 clones, with over 80% observed a single time. This TCR derives from an adult with an advanced solid tumor such as melanoma, head and neck, liver or kidney cancer. The chain links TRBV6-5 to TRBJ2-7; the D call may be TRBD1 or TRBD2 (5 bases each). The input for sequencing was CD4+ or CD8+ T cells sorted from blood, taken in a trial of the OX40 agonist ivuxolimab. CDR3 residues: CASTRGAGSYEQYF. As DNA, the CDR3 is TGTGCCAGCACCCGAGGGGCGGGTTCCTACGAGCAGTACTTC.